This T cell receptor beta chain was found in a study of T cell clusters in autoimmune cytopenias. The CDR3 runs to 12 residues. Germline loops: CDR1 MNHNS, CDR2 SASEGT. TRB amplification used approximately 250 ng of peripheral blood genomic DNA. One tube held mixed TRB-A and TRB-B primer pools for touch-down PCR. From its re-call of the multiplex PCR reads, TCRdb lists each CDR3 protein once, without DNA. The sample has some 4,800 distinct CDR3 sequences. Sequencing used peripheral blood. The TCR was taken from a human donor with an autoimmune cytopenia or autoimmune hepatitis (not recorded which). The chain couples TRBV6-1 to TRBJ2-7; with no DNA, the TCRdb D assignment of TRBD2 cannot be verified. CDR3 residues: CASTPRGNEQYF.